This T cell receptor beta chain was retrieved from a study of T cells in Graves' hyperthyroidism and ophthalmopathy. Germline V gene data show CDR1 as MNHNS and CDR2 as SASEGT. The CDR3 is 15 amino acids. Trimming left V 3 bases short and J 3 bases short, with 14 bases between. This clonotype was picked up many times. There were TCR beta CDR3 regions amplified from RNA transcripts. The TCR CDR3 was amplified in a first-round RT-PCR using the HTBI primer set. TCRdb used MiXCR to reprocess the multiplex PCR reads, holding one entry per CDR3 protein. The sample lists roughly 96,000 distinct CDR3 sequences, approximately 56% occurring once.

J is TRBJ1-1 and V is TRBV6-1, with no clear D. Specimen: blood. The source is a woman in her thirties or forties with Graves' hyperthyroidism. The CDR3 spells CASSDGEGWDTEAFF. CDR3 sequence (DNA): TGTGCCAGCAGTGACGGCGAGGGATGGGACACTGAAGCTTTCTTT.